The subject of this entry is one T cell receptor beta chain. This sample is drawn from a study of blood T cell repertoires in COVID-19. Overall study context: Spain, Italy and the United States supplied samples that represented acute and convalescent COVID-19. From T cells, B-cell-depleted T cells, or PBMCs came the material, which was cDNA or gDNA.

Authors' data handling: How many nucleated cells were present was estimated from reference gene primer amplification. Repertoires were generated with immunoSEQ multiplex PCR, while TCRdb's copy carries only in-frame clones and drops some. V, J and clone size are taken as reported in that table, and D and trimming were inferred from the DNA itself. Here the sample spans hundreds of thousands of clones, approximately 90% being singletons. The receptor was derived from a woman in her late teens or twenties with acute or convalescent COVID-19. Sequencing was done on a sample of peripheral blood.

The CDR3 here is CSVPRDRVGADTQYF. The CDR3 region has the DNA TGCAGCGTCCCAAGGGACAGGGTAGGGGCAGATACGCAGTATTTT. The J gene is TRBJ2-3, the V gene TRBV29-1; 9 nucleotides match TRBD1. Germline assignment: CDR1 SQVTM and CDR2 ANQGSEA. With V trimmed by 6 bases and J by 4 bases, 11 bases remained unmatched. The CDR3 consists of 15 residues.